This TCR beta chain was sequenced for a study of post-analysis software for immune sequencing data. The CDR3 has 17 amino acids. Germline V gene lookup returns CDR1 MGHRA and CDR2 YSYEKL. The V segment lost 1 base and the J segment 0 bases; nucleotides outside the gene matches: 4. Study-wide results and limits: Compared with controls, patients showed significantly lower normalized Chao1 diversity. Four or five TRBV segments, including TRBV5-6, TRBV5-1 and TRBV20-1, were more frequent in patients than controls.

Unique molecular identifiers were built into the TCR beta cDNA libraries. In TCRdb, the PCR reads were re-called with MiXCR into one record per CDR3 protein. The data contain roughly 620,000 distinct CDR3 sequences, 44% of them singletons. There are many counts of this clonotype. Its antigen is as yet unknown. The gene calls are TRBV4-1 and TRBJ2-7; 12 bases agree with TRBD1. This receptor was identified in a girl aged 10 to 17 with multiple sclerosis. The sequenced sample was blood. CDR3 in amino acids: CASSQGGTGGPSYEQYF. In DNA form, the CDR3 reads TGCGCCAGCAGCCAAGGAGGGACAGGGGGCCCCTCCTACGAGCAGTACTTC.